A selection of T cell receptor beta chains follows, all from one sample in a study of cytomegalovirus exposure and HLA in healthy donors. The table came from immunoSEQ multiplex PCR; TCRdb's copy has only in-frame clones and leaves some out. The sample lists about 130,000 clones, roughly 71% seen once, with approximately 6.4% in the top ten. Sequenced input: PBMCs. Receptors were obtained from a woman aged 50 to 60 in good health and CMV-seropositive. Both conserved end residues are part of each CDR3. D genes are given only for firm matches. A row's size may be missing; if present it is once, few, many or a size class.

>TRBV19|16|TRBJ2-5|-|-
TGTGCCAGTAGTATGACACAGGCTAGGGACCAAGAGACCCAGTACTTC
CASSMTQARDQETQYF
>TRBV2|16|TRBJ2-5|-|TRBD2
TGTGCCAGCAGTGGGACTAGCGGGGGGTTAGGGGAGACCCAGTACTTC
CASSGTSGGLGETQYF
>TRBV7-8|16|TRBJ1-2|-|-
TGTGCCAGCAGTTCCCTCTCCGGGCAGGGTGATTTTGGCTACACCTTC
CASSSLSGQGDFGYTF
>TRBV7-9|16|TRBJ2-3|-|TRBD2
TGTGCCAGCAGCCCTCAGCGGGGGGGCCGTACAGATACGCAGTATTTT
CASSPQRGGRTDTQYF
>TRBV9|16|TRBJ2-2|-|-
TGTGCCAGCAGCGTAACAGTGTCCACCGACACCGGGGAGCTGTTTTTT
CASSVTVSTDTGELFF
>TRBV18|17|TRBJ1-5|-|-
TGTGCCAGCTCACCTGGACAGACGAGTAATAGCAATCAGCCCCAGCATTTT
CASSPGQTSNSNQPQHF
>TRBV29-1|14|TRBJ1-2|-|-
TGCAGCGTTGGACCCCTCACACTATTCTATGGCTACACCTTC
CSVGPLTLFYGYTF
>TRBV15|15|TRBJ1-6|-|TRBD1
TGTGCCACCAGCAGTCGGGGGACAGGGAATTCACCCCTCCACTTT
CATSSRGTGNSPLHF
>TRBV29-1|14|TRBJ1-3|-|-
TGCAGCGTTGGCGACGGGAACTCAGGAAACACCATATATTTT
CSVGDGNSGNTIYF
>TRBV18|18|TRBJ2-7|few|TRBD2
TGTGCCAGCTCACCAACGATCTCCGCTAGCGGGGGGGCCTACGAGCAGTACTTC
CASSPTISASGGAYEQYF
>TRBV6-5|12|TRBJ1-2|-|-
TGTGCCAGCACCACAGGGTCCGATGGCTACACCTTC
CASTTGSDGYTF